The next 25 T cell receptor beta chains were all read from a single sample in a study of T cells after yellow fever vaccination. Using its own MiXCR run on the 5' RACE reads, TCRdb lists one record per CDR3 protein. The sample consists of 280,000 or so distinct CDR3 sequences, 7.5% to 9% of them appearing once. Sequencing used CD4+ T cells sorted from PBMCs, obtained 5 days after the yellow fever booster vaccination. Receptors were obtained from a man in his late teens or twenties who received the YFV17D yellow fever vaccine.

V is TRBV4-1 and J is TRBJ2-2; D is possibly TRBD1 or TRBD2 (5 bases each). The CDR3 loop spans 17 amino acids. The germline V gene has CDR1 MGHRA and CDR2 YSYEKL. Trimming removed 4 bases at V and 6 bases at J, with 21 bases between. The CDR3 loop is CASSPGPLQQGPGELFF. The CDR3 DNA reads as TGCGCCAGCAGCCCAGGCCCCCTACAGCAGGGACCCGGGGAGCTGTTTTTT.

This clonotype was detected many times. This chain uses TRBV4-1 with TRBJ1-4; D may be TRBD1 (5 bases). The germline V gene has CDR1 MGHRA and CDR2 YSYEKL. This CDR3 is 17 amino acids long. V gave up 4 bases and J gave up 2 bases, with 17 bases separating them. This chain's CDR3 is CASSPSWGRATNEKLFF. The CDR3 coding sequence is TGCGCCAGCAGCCCATCATGGGGCAGGGCCACTAATGAAAAACTGTTTTTT.

The chain employs TRBV6-2 or TRBV6-3 and TRBJ1-2; D gene unclear. Trimming removed 5 bases from V and 6 bases from J, with 16 bases in between. Germline CDR1 reads MNHEY; CDR2 reads SVGEGT. This CDR3 region has 14 residues. In DNA, the CDR3 is TGTGCCAGCAGTCGTAAGGGCGTGTATGATGGCTACACCTTC. This sequence encodes CASSRKGVYDGYTF.

The genes are TRBV6-5 and TRBJ2-5; tentatively, D is TRBD2 (5 bases). The ends were cut back, 8 bases at V and 5 bases at J, with 15 bases in the middle. There are 13 residues in the CDR3. Germline loops: CDR1 MNHEY, CDR2 SVGAGI. In DNA, the CDR3 is TGTGCCAGCCGGACCGCCGGCGGGGAGACCCAGTACTTC. Protein product: CASRTAGGETQYF.

The chain joins TRBV7-9 to TRBJ1-1; D is uncertain. Germline V gene lookup returns CDR1 SEHNR and CDR2 FQNEAQ (reference sequence). The ends were cut back, 5 bases at V and 11 bases at J, with 12 bases in the middle. There are 11 residues in the CDR3. The chain's CDR3 is CASSLRKAAFF. CDR3 sequence (DNA): TGTGCCAGCAGCCTCAGAAAGGCGGCTTTCTTT. The full variable domain, rest sourced from reference TRBV7-9 and TRBJ1-1, is DTGVSQNPRHKITKRGQNVTFRCDPISEHNRLYWYRQTLGQGPEFLTYFQNEAQLEKSRLLSDRFSAERPKGSFSTLEIQRTEQGDSAMYLCASSLRKAAFFGQGTRLTVV.

This chain uses TRBV7-2 with TRBJ1-1, with TRBD1 matching over 10 bases. The CDR3 totals 15 residues. The germline V gene has CDR1 SGHTA and CDR2 FQGNSA. The V segment lost 4 bases and the J segment 4 bases; nucleotides outside the gene matches: 6. This CDR3 is CASSWGQGKSTEAFF. DNA of the CDR3: TGTGCCAGCAGCTGGGGACAGGGGAAGTCCACTGAAGCTTTCTTT.

The chain has TRBV20-1 and TRBJ2-3; 11 positions match TRBD2. This CDR3 has 15 residues. The germline gives CDR1 DFQATT, CDR2 SNEGSKA (reference sequence). The V segment lost 2 bases and the J segment 3 bases; nucleotides outside the gene matches: 4. As DNA, the CDR3 is TGCAGTGCTAGAATATTAGCGGGGGGGACAGATACGCAGTATTTT. Translated: CSARILAGGTDTQYF.

The chain has TRBV7-2 and TRBJ1-6; unclear D gene. V was pared by 2 bases and J by 9 bases, with 11 bases between. CDR1 and CDR2 from the germline V gene are SGHTA and FQGNSA. This CDR3 contains 14 residues. CDR3 in amino acids: CASSLPGWSSPLHF. The CDR3 bases are TGTGCCAGCAGCTTACCGGGGTGGAGTTCACCCCTCCACTTT.

The chain links TRBV2 to TRBJ1-6; 7 nucleotides agree with TRBD1. Germline CDR1 SNHLY, CDR2 FYNNEI. This CDR3 region has 14 residues. The V gene end was trimmed by 8 bases and the J gene end by 1 base; junction bases not matched to a gene: 2. CDR3 nucleotides: TGTGCCAGCTGGGACAGTTCCTATAATTCACCCCTCCACTTT. Translating gives CASWDSSYNSPLHF.

The chain couples TRBV7-3 to TRBJ2-1, with 7 nucleotides matching TRBD2. Unmatched junction bases numbered 6, after V lost 6 bases and J lost 4 bases. Looked up from germline, CDR1 is SGHTA and CDR2 is FQGTGA. CDR3 length equals 14 residues. Here the CDR3 reads CASSKLAKYNEQFF. The CDR3 coding sequence is TGTGCCAGCAGTAAACTAGCGAAGTACAATGAGCAGTTCTTC.

This sequence joins TRBV9 and TRBJ2-2; 7 nucleotides align to TRBD1. The J segment lost 10 bases and the V segment lost 4 bases, leaving 13 bases of the junction unmatched. CDR3 length: 15 residues. The germline gives CDR1 SGDLS, CDR2 YYNGEE. CDR3 amino acids: CASSPPRTGAVELFF. The CDR3 DNA sequence: TGTGCCAGCAGCCCTCCAAGGACAGGCGCCGTGGAGCTGTTTTTT.

The sample holds many counts of this clonotype. The chain couples TRBV7-2 to TRBJ2-3; D remains ambiguous. The CDR3 has 13 amino acids. The germline V gene has CDR1 SGHTA and CDR2 FQGNSA. Trimming took 5 bases from V and 1 from J, leaving 7 bases between them. The CDR3 is CASSPGRTDTQYF. The CDR3 DNA reads as TGTGCCAGCAGCCCCGGGCGCACAGATACGCAGTATTTT.

The gene calls are TRBV7-3 and TRBJ2-3, with a tentative D call TRBD2 (6 bases). The germline gives CDR1 SGHTA, CDR2 FQGTGA. The CDR3 has 14 amino acids. V was cut by 7 bases and J by 1 base, with 12 bases left in between. This CDR3 is CASTAGRGTDTQYF. CDR3 coding DNA: TGTGCCAGCACCGCGGGGCGGGGCACAGATACGCAGTATTTT.

This clonotype was detected a few times. The V gene is TRBV6-1, the J gene TRBJ2-7; 9 bases are a match to TRBD1. The CDR3 is 15 residues long. Germline V gives CDR1 MNHNS, CDR2 SASEGT. Losses at the gene ends were 5 bases for V and 5 bases for J; bases not matched to a gene: 10. The CDR3 is CASSILRDRVHEQYF. DNA for the CDR3: TGTGCCAGCAGTATACTCCGGGACAGGGTCCACGAGCAGTACTTC.

As DNA, the CDR3 is TGTGCCAGCAGCCAGACTAGCGATAACTCTGGGGCCAACGTCCTGACTTTC. Translated, it gives CASSQTSDNSGANVLTF. The V and J genes are TRBV4-2 and TRBJ2-6, with 8 bases lining up with TRBD2. The CDR3 totals 17 residues. V shed 3 bases, J shed 0 bases, and the junction held 4 bases outside the gene matches. Germline loops: CDR1 LGHNA, CDR2 YNFKEQ.

This clonotype was observed a few times. This sequence joins TRBV3-1 and TRBJ1-4; D perhaps matches TRBD1 (6 bases). Germline values: CDR1 LGHDT, CDR2 YNNKEL (reference sequence). V was clipped by 4 bases and J by 5 bases, with 14 bases between them. The CDR3 length is 15 residues. The CDR3 spells CASSRQGGENEKLFF. The CDR3 DNA reads as TGTGCCAGCAGCCGACAAGGGGGAGAGAATGAAAAACTGTTTTTT.

Only a few counts were recorded for this clonotype. The rearrangement joins TRBV27 to TRBJ1-1; possible D gene TRBD1, 5 bases. This CDR3 has 16 residues. In germline, CDR1 is MNHEY, CDR2 SMNVEV (reference sequence). Trimming cost V 5 bases and J 1 base, with 17 bases left between them. The CDR3 sequence: CASSRTLGPGNTEAFF. The CDR3 DNA is TGTGCCAGCAGTCGTACTTTGGGGCCAGGGAACACTGAAGCTTTCTTT.

This clonotype has more than one count but fewer than ten. The chain is built from TRBV2 and TRBJ2-2; D is ambiguous. The CDR3 sequence is 11 residues long. Trimming pared 8 bases from V and 7 bases from J, leaving 8 bases between. Germline V lookup: CDR1 SNHLY, CDR2 FYNNEI. CDR3 nucleotide sequence: TGTGCCAGCGGGCTCGGCGGGGAGCTGTTTTTT. This sequence encodes CASGLGGELFF.

In its sample, this clonotype was seen many times. J is TRBJ1-2 and V is TRBV7-2, with unresolved D. This CDR3 spans 13 amino acids. Germline CDR1 SGHTA, CDR2 FQGNSA. V was pared by 5 bases and J by 4 bases, with 11 bases between. The CDR3 sequence is CASSHREAYGYTF. The CDR3 coding sequence is TGTGCCAGCAGCCACCGGGAAGCCTATGGCTACACCTTC. Supplemented by reference TRBV7-2 and TRBJ1-2, the full variable domain reads GAGVSQSPSNKVTEKGKDVELRCDPISGHTALYWYRQSLGQGLEFLIYFQGNSAPDKSGLPSDRFSAERTGGSVSTLTIQRTQQEDSAVYLCASSHREAYGYTFGSGTRLTVV.

This clonotype occurred a few times. V and J are TRBV10-1 and TRBJ2-3, with a weak D call TRBD2 (6 bases). Germline assignment: CDR1 WNHNN and CDR2 SYGVQD (reference sequence). The CDR3 sequence is 14 residues long. V was clipped by 3 bases and J by 4 bases, with 11 bases between them. The CDR3 sequence: CASSDGGAPDTQYF. In nucleotides, the CDR3 is TGCGCCAGCAGTGATGGCGGGGCGCCAGATACGCAGTATTTT.

There are many counts of this clonotype. The chain links TRBV29-1 to TRBJ1-2, with 9 bases that match TRBD1. V dropped 7 bases and J dropped 6; count of bases not matched to a gene: 9. Looked up from germline, CDR1 is SQVTM and CDR2 is ANQGSEA. The CDR3 covers 13 residues. The DNA for the CDR3 is TGCAGCGCCGGGGGGACAGGGCCTGATGGCTACACCTTC. The encoded protein is CSAGGTGPDGYTF.

This clonotype was recorded a few times. The CDR3 loop reads CSARESYGPTEQYV. In DNA, the CDR3 is TGCAGTGCTAGAGAAAGCTACGGACCAACCGAGCAGTACGTC. The chain uses TRBV20-1 and TRBJ2-7, with D uncertain. Germline values: CDR1 DFQATT, CDR2 SNEGSKA (reference sequence). The length of the CDR3 is 14 residues. Between the trimmed V and J ends, which lost 0 bases and 6 bases, there was a span of 15 bases.

This clonotype was recorded a few times. V and J are TRBV6-5 and TRBJ1-2; D gene ambiguous. Trimming cost V 1 base and J 5 bases, with 11 bases left between them. CDR3 length equals 14 residues. Looked up from germline, CDR1 is MNHEY and CDR2 is SVGAGI. The CDR3 region is CASSYFPPAYGYTF. CDR3 nucleotide sequence: TGTGCCAGCAGTTACTTCCCGCCGGCTTATGGCTACACCTTC.

The J gene is TRBJ2-5, the V gene TRBV19; the D is unclear. V was clipped by 4 bases and J by 3 bases, with 12 bases between them. The CDR3 loop spans 14 amino acids. Per germline, CDR1 LNHDA and CDR2 SQIVND (reference sequence). CDR3 sequence: CASSRHREKETQYF. The DNA of the CDR3 is TGTGCCAGTAGTAGGCATCGTGAGAAAGAGACCCAGTACTTC.

The chain joins TRBV12-3 or TRBV12-4 to TRBJ1-2; 8 nucleotides align to TRBD1. V dropped 6 bases and J dropped 0; count of bases not matched to a gene: 3. This CDR3 spans 14 amino acids. In nucleotides, the CDR3 is TGTGCCAGCAGGGGGGGACAGGCTAACTATGGCTACACCTTC. Amino acid sequence: CASRGGQANYGYTF.